One T cell receptor beta chain is described in this entry. The entry originates in a study of vaccination and CD4 T cells after COVID-19. Germline CDR1 is MNHNS and CDR2 is SASEGT. This CDR3 contains 16 residues. V lost 6 bases to trimming and J lost 0 bases, with 15 bases between them. From the PCR reads, TCRdb called clonotypes with MiXCR, one entry per CDR3 protein. The sample holds approximately 20,000 distinct CDR3 sequences; roughly 53% are singletons and the top ten take around 1.1%. The clonotype comes from a human donor who had recovered from COVID-19. The J gene is TRBJ2-4, the V gene TRBV6-1; the D gene could be TRBD1 or TRBD2 (5 bases each). Sequenced here: CD4+ T cells from blood, sampled before SARS-CoV-2 vaccination. In nucleotides, the CDR3 is TGTGCCAGCAGCCCAAGGGACCGTCTAGCCAAAAACATTCAGTACTTC. This sequence encodes CASSPRDRLAKNIQYF.